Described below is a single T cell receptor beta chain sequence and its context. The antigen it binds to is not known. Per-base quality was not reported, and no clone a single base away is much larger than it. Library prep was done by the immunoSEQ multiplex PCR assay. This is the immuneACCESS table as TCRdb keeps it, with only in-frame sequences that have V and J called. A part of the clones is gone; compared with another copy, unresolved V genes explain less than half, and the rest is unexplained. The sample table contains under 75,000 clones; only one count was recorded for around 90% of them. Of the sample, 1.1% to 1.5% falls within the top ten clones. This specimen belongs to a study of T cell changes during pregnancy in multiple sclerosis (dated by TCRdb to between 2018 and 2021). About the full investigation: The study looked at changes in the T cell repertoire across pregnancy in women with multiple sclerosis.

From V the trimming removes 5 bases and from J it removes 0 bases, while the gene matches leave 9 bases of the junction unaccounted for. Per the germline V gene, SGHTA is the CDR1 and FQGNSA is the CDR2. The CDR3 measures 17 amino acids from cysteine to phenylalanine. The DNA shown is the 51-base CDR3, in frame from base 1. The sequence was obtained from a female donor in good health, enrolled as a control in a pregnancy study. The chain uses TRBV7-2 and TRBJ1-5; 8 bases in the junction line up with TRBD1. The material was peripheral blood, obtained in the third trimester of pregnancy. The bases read TGTGCCAGCAGCGGCGGGACAGGAGGCTATAGCAATCAGCCCCAGCATTTT. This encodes CASSGGTGGYSNQPQHF.